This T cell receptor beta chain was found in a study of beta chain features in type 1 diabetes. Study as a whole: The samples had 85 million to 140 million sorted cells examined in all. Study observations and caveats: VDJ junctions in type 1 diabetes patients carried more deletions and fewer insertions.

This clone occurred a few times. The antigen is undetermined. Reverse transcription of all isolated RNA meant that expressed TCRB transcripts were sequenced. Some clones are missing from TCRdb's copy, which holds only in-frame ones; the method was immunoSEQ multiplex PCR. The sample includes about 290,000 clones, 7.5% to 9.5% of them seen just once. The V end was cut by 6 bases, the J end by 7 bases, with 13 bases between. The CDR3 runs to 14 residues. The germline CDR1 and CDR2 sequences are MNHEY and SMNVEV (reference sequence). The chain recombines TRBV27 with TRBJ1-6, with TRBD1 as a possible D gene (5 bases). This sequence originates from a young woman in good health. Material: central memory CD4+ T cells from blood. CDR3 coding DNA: TGTGCCAGCAGCCTGAATGAGGGGAATTCACCCCTCCACTTT. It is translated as CASSLNEGNSPLHF.